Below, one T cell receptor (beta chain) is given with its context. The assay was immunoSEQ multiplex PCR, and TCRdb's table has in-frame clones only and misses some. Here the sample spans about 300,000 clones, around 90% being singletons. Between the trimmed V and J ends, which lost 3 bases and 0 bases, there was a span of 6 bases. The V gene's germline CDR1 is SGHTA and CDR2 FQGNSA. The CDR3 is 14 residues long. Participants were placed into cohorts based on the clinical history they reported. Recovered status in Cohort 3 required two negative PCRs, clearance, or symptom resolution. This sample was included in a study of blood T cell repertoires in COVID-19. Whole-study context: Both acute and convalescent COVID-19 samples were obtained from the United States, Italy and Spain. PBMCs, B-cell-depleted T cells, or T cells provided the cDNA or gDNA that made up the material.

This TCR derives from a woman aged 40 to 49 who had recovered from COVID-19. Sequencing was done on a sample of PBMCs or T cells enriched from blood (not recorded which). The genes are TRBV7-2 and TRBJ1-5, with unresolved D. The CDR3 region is CASSFLNSNQPQHF. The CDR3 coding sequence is TGTGCCAGCAGCTTCCTAAATAGCAATCAGCCCCAGCATTTT. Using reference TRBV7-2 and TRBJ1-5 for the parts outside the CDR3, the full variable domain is GAGVSQSPSNKVTEKGKDVELRCDPISGHTALYWYRQSLGQGLEFLIYFQGNSAPDKSGLPSDRFSAERTGGSVSTLTIQRTQQEDSAVYLCASSFLNSNQPQHFGDGTRLSIL.